This T cell receptor (beta chain) originates from a study of T cell repertoires in cytomegalovirus infection. Background on the study: An indication of both CMV infection and matching HLA type came from public TCR beta signatures.

TCRdb reanalysed the reads using MiXCR and keeps one entry per CDR3 protein. Found here are approximately 500,000 distinct CDR3 sequences, more than 15% of them singletons; the top ten hold roughly a quarter. The CDR3 totals 15 residues. The V gene end was trimmed by 0 bases and the J gene end by 1 base; junction bases not matched to a gene: 1. The germline V gene encodes CDR1 MGHRA and CDR2 YSYEKL. The chain links TRBV4-1 to TRBJ1-1, with TRBD1 identical over 8 bases. The TCR sequence derives from a human donor in good health (CMV status not recorded). Some clones in this sample may be carry-over from other donors' samples. The sample taken for sequencing was CD8+ T cells from PBMCs. This CDR3 reads CASSQDRGQNTEAFF. In DNA form, the CDR3 reads TGCGCCAGCAGCCAAGACAGGGGGCAGAACACTGAAGCTTTCTTT.